The 21 T cell receptor beta chains presented below share a single source sample, sequenced in a study of T cell repertoires in cytomegalovirus infection. These receptors have no known antigen. TCRdb ran MiXCR on the reads and lists one entry per CDR3 protein. The top ten clones hold approximately 59% of a sample with 200,000 to 250,000 distinct CDR3 sequences, around 40% of them seen once. The specimen was CD8+ T cells from cultured PBMCs, collected from culture after CMV antigen stimulation. These receptors all come from a human donor in good health (CMV status not recorded). Some clones in this sample may be carry-over from other donors' samples.

The genes are TRBV7-8 and TRBJ1-4; TRBD1 is a possible D gene (5 bases). Deletions cut 5 bases from V and 5 bases from J, with 6 bases between. Germline CDR1 SGHVS, CDR2 FQNEAQ. The CDR3 is made up of 12 amino acids. The CDR3 reads CASSHRNEKLFF. CDR3 nucleotide sequence: TGTGCCAGCAGCCACAGGAATGAAAAACTGTTTTTT.

This clonotype was recorded at least ten times. The V gene is TRBV7-9, the J gene TRBJ2-7; TRBD2 is a possible D gene (6 bases). CDR1 and CDR2 from the germline V gene are SEHNR and FQNEAQ (reference sequence). This CDR3 spans 15 amino acids. Trimming pared 0 bases from V and 6 bases from J, leaving 15 bases between. In nucleotides, the CDR3 is TGTGCCAGCAGCTTAGCTAGGGGACTCCTGGCCGAGCAGTACTTC. This sequence encodes CASSLARGLLAEQYF.

Only a few counts were recorded for this clonotype. The J gene is TRBJ2-7, the V gene TRBV2; D may be TRBD2 (5 bases). This CDR3 contains 15 residues. The germline V gene has CDR1 SNHLY and CDR2 FYNNEI. Trimming took off 5 bases at V and 4 bases at J, with 18 bases between the two ends. CDR3 sequence reads: CASSTPGPRGYEQYF. DNA of the CDR3: TGTGCCAGCAGTACCCCCGGGCCGAGAGGGTACGAGCAGTACTTC.

The chain is built from TRBV4-2 and TRBJ2-2; 7 positions agree with TRBD1. Germline values: CDR1 LGHNA, CDR2 YNFKEQ. CDR3 size: 14 residues. V lost 1 base to trimming and J lost 6 bases; unmatched junction nucleotides: 2. The CDR3 here is CASSQVTGAGELFF. In nucleotides, the CDR3 is TGTGCCAGCAGCCAAGTCACAGGGGCCGGGGAGCTGTTTTTT.

The rearrangement links TRBV10-3 to TRBJ2-2; 8 nucleotides match TRBD1. V shed 11 bases, J shed 0 bases, and the junction held 8 bases outside the gene matches. This CDR3 comprises 15 residues. CDR1 is ENHRY, CDR2 SYGVKD, per germline. CDR3 protein: CAAKGDRSNTGELFF. CDR3 nucleotides: TGTGCCGCGAAGGGGGACAGGTCGAACACCGGGGAGCTGTTTTTT.

This sequence joins TRBV18 and TRBJ2-1; 8 bases align to TRBD1. This CDR3 has 16 residues. Germline trimming cut 2 bases from V and 0 bases from J; bases unmatched to any gene: 3. CDR1 is KGHSH, CDR2 LQKENI, per germline. CDR3 in DNA: TGTGCCAGCTCACCAGACAGGGGACGCTCCTACAATGAGCAGTTCTTC. Protein product: CASSPDRGRSYNEQFF. The full variable domain, with the rest looked up from reference TRBV18 and TRBJ2-1, is NAGVMQNPRHLVRRRGQEARLRCSPMKGHSHVYWYRQLPEEGLKFMVYLQKENIIDESGMPKERFSAEFPKEGPSILRIQQVVRGDSAAYFCASSPDRGRSYNEQFFGPGTRLTVL.

V usage is TRBV10-3 and J usage is TRBJ1-1; tentatively, D is TRBD1 (6 bases). Trimming shortened V by 2 bases and J by 0 bases, and 10 bases separated the two germline ends. Germline V CDR1 and CDR2: ENHRY, SYGVKD. The CDR3 sequence is 15 residues long. The CDR3: CAISEHRELNTEAFF. DNA of the CDR3: TGTGCCATCAGTGAGCACAGGGAATTGAACACTGAAGCTTTCTTT.

V is TRBV19 and J is TRBJ1-6, with D unclear. V shed 3 bases and J shed 11 bases, with 11 bases lying between them. Germline V gene sequence: CDR1 LNHDA, CDR2 SQIVND (reference sequence). The CDR3 runs 13 residues. The CDR3 DNA is TGTGCCAGTAGTATCGACGAAGGAACACCCCTCCACTTT. Protein sequence: CASSIDEGTPLHF.

This clonotype was observed at least ten times. The chain couples TRBV7-6 to TRBJ2-7; D might be TRBD1 (6 bases). V lost 6 bases and J 1 base, leaving 13 bases between the germline ends. Germline V gene data show CDR1 as SGHVS and CDR2 as FNYEAQ. This CDR3 comprises 14 residues. The CDR3 sequence: CASSQIQGSYEQYF. The CDR3 coding sequence is TGTGCCAGCAGTCAGATACAGGGTTCCTACGAGCAGTACTTC.

The chain combines TRBV29-1 with TRBJ2-2; 7 bases are a match to TRBD1. The ends lost 4 bases at V and 1 base at J; junction bases unmatched: 3. The CDR3 covers 14 residues. The germline V gene encodes CDR1 SQVTM and CDR2 ANQGSEA. CDR3 DNA sequence: TGCAGCGTTGGGCAGGGGGTGAACACCGGGGAGCTGTTTTTT. Translated: CSVGQGVNTGELFF.

This clonotype has just a few counts. This chain uses TRBV9 with TRBJ2-7; D is unclear. Germline V gene data show CDR1 as SGDLS and CDR2 as YYNGEE. This CDR3 is 14 amino acids long. V was cut by 0 bases and J by 7 bases, with 14 bases left in between. The CDR3 region is CASSVDRARGEQYF. The CDR3 DNA follows: TGTGCCAGCAGCGTAGATAGGGCTCGAGGTGAGCAGTACTTC.

The chain carries TRBV4-1 and TRBJ1-5; D is uncertain. Trimming took 0 bases from V and 10 from J, leaving 16 bases between them. The CDR3 is 15 residues long. From germline, CDR1 is MGHRA and CDR2 YSYEKL. The chain's CDR3 is CASSQDSGGSVPQHF. As DNA, the CDR3 is TGCGCCAGCAGCCAAGATTCGGGAGGGTCCGTACCCCAGCATTTT.

This clonotype has more than one count but fewer than ten. This chain connects TRBV7-8 to TRBJ2-1; D remains unclear. The V end was cut by 2 bases, the J end by 15 bases, with 11 bases between. The germline V gene encodes CDR1 SGHVS and CDR2 FQNEAQ. This CDR3 comprises 11 residues. DNA of the CDR3: TGTGCCAGCAGCTTATCCTGGCCCCCGTTCTTC. This translates into CASSLSWPPFF.

The rearrangement joins TRBV7-4 to TRBJ1-4; tentative D call: TRBD1 (6 bases). CDR1 and CDR2 from the germline V gene are SGHVT and SQSDAQ. The CDR3 runs to 13 residues. Trimming removed 5 bases at V and 8 bases at J, with 12 bases between. The CDR3 loop reads CASSPGTSEKLFF. CDR3 nucleotide sequence: TGTGCCAGCAGCCCAGGGACAAGCGAAAAACTGTTTTTT.

This clonotype came up a few times. The chain has TRBV7-9 and TRBJ1-5, with 7 bases lining up with TRBD1. Trimming cost V 4 bases and J 5 bases; bases outside gene matches: 8. The germline gives CDR1 SEHNR, CDR2 FQNEAQ (reference sequence). The CDR3 contains 15 residues. This chain's CDR3 is CASSSSDRADQPQHF. As DNA, the CDR3 is TGTGCCAGCAGCTCCAGCGACAGGGCCGATCAGCCCCAGCATTTT.

This chain uses TRBV27 with TRBJ2-1; the match to TRBD2 covers 15 bases. Per the germline V gene, CDR1 is MNHEY and CDR2 is SMNVEV (reference sequence). V lost 5 bases and J lost 9; bases outside the gene matches: 8. The CDR3 has 16 residues. CDR3 protein: CASSPGLAGGPVEQFF. As DNA, the CDR3 is TGTGCCAGCAGTCCCGGACTAGCGGGAGGGCCAGTTGAGCAGTTCTTC.

The chain recombines TRBV7-4 with TRBJ2-7; 7 bases line up with TRBD1. V shed 5 bases and J 0 bases; nucleotides not matched to a gene: 4. This CDR3 has 14 residues. Germline CDR1 is SGHVT and CDR2 is SQSDAQ. The CDR3 region has the DNA TGTGCCAGCAGCGCAAGACAGGGCTCCTACGAGCAGTACTTC. Translated: CASSARQGSYEQYF. The full variable domain, with the rest looked up from reference TRBV7-4 and TRBJ2-7, is GAGVSQSPRYKVAKRGRDVALRCDSISGHVTLYWYRQTLGQGSEVLTYSQSDAQRDKSGRPSGRFSAERPERSVSTLKIQRTEQGDSAVYLCASSARQGSYEQYFGPGTRLTVT.

This chain uses TRBV20-1 with TRBJ2-1, with 9 bases aligning to TRBD1. V was clipped by 6 bases and J by 8 bases; unmatched bases: 14. The CDR3 runs 15 residues. CDR1 is DFQATT, CDR2 SNEGSKA, per germline (reference sequence). Here the CDR3 DNA reads TGCAGTGCCTTACCCGGGACAGGGTCCCCCCATGAGCAGTTCTTC. It yields the protein CSALPGTGSPHEQFF.

This clonotype occurred a few times. The genes are TRBV12-3 or TRBV12-4 and TRBJ2-2; D not resolved. V was shortened by 6 bases and J by 4 bases, with 21 bases between the two germline ends. The CDR3 extends over 17 amino acids. The DNA of the CDR3 is TGTGCCAGCAGACCGCCGGGCTCCGGGCAGAGCACCGGGGAGCTGTTTTTT. It codes for CASRPPGSGQSTGELFF.

This clonotype was seen ten or more times. The gene calls are TRBV6-6 and TRBJ2-5; D possibly corresponds to TRBD1 (7 bases). Trimming pared 6 bases from V and 7 bases from J, leaving 12 bases between. Germline values: CDR1 MNHNY, CDR2 SVGAGI (reference sequence). This CDR3 comprises 12 residues. CDR3 amino acids: CASSFQGGTQYF. CDR3 coding DNA: TGTGCCAGCAGCTTTCAGGGGGGGACCCAGTACTTC.

This clonotype was seen once. A much larger clone differs by one base, so this may be a read error. V is TRBV7-8 and J is TRBJ1-5, with D tentatively TRBD1 (5 bases). There are 15 residues in the CDR3. Germline lookup yields CDR1 SGHVS and CDR2 FQNEAQ. V lost 4 bases to trimming and J lost 0 bases, with 10 bases between them. As DNA, the CDR3 is TGTGCCAGCAGCTGGGGGAGATATAGCAATCAGCCCCAGCATTTT. Translation: CASSWGRYSNQPQHF.